These 6 T cell receptor beta chains came from one sample sequenced in a study of T cell responses to AZD1222 COVID-19 vaccine. Sequencing used immunoSEQ multiplex PCR; TCRdb keeps in-frame clones, though not all of them. The data contain 120,000 to 150,000 clones, roughly 89% of them seen just once; the ten biggest clones take up under 2%. Sequencing used peripheral blood, obtained 28 days after the second AZD1222 dose. The origin of the receptors is an adult who received the AZD1222 COVID-19 vaccine.

This rearrangement joins TRBV11-3 to TRBJ2-7; D tentatively reads TRBD1 or TRBD2 (6 bases each). Trimming cost V 4 bases and J 6 bases, with 16 bases left between them. The CDR3 runs 14 residues. In germline, CDR1 is SGHNT, CDR2 YENEEA. Here the CDR3 DNA reads TGTGCCAGCAGCTCCTCGTGGGGGGCTGGCGAGCAGTACTTC. Amino acids: CASSSSWGAGEQYF. The entire variable domain, with the rest obtained from reference TRBV11-3 and TRBJ2-7, is as follows: EAGVVQSPRYKIIEKKQPVAFWCNPISGHNTLYWYLQNLGQGPELLIRYENEEAVDDSQLPKDRFSAERLKGVDSTLKIQPAELGDSAVYLCASSSSWGAGEQYFGPGTRLTVT.

The rearrangement joins TRBV19 to TRBJ2-3; 7 positions match TRBD1. This CDR3 has 16 amino acids. Germline V lookup: CDR1 LNHDA, CDR2 SQIVND (reference sequence). Trimming cost V 5 bases and J 1 base; bases outside gene matches: 9. The CDR3 loop reads CASSARQGFGTDTQYF. Here the CDR3 DNA reads TGTGCCAGTAGTGCACGACAGGGTTTTGGCACAGATACGCAGTATTTT.

This chain joins TRBV30 and TRBJ1-2, with 9 bases fitting TRBD1. CDR1 GTSNPN and CDR2 SVGIG come from the germline V gene (reference sequence). J was trimmed by 7 bases and V by 2 bases; bases with no gene match: 14. The CDR3 spans 16 residues. This CDR3 is CAWSRDRALRSFGYTF. CDR3 in DNA: TGTGCCTGGAGTAGGGACAGGGCACTCAGGAGTTTTGGCTACACCTTC. The variable domain in full, with the rest retrieved from reference TRBV30 and TRBJ1-2, is SQTIHQWPATLVQPVGSPLSLECTVEGTSNPNLYWYRQAAGRGLQLLFYSVGIGQISSEVPQNLSASRPQDRQFILSSKKLLLSDSGFYLCAWSRDRALRSFGYTFGSGTRLTVV.

The chain couples TRBV7-3 to TRBJ2-2, with 9 positions matching TRBD2. This CDR3 spans 16 amino acids. The germline V gene has CDR1 SGHTA and CDR2 FQGTGA. Losses at the gene ends were 2 bases for V and 5 bases for J; bases not matched to a gene: 6. CDR3 loop: CASSLSGLAGTGELFF. CDR3 coding DNA: TGTGCCAGCAGCTTATCCGGGCTAGCGGGAACCGGGGAGCTGTTTTTT.

The V call is TRBV29-1, the J call TRBJ2-5; TRBD2 agrees at 9 bases. The junction had 19 bases not matched to a gene; V was cut back by 5 bases and J by 6 bases. The CDR3 contains 17 residues. Germline CDR1 and CDR2: SQVTM and ANQGSEA. CDR3: CSVTVGAGGTVLKTQYF. In DNA form, the CDR3 reads TGCAGCGTTACGGTCGGTGCGGGAGGGACGGTGCTGAAGACCCAGTACTTC.

This sequence joins TRBV7-9 and TRBJ2-7; TRBD1 is a possible D gene (6 bases). Trimming cost V 5 bases and J 11 bases, with 22 bases left between them. The germline V gene has CDR1 SEHNR and CDR2 FQNEAQ (reference sequence). The CDR3 has 14 amino acids. The CDR3 coding sequence is TGTGCCAGCAGCCCCCACCAGGGGCAGGGTTCGAAGTACTTC. This encodes CASSPHQGQGSKYF.